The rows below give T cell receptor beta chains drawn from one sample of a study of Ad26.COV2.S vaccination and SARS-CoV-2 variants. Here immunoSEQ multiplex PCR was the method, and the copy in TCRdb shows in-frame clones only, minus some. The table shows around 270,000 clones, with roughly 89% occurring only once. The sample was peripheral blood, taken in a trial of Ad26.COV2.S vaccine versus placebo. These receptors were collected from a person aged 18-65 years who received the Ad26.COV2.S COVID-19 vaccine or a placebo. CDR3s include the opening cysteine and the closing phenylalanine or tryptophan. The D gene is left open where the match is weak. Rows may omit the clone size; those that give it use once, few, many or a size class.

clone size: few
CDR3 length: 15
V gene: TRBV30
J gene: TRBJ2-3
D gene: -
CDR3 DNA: TGTGCCTGGAGGTGGGGAGGGGGGGCACCAGATACGCAGTATTTT
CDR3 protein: CAWRWGGGAPDTQYF

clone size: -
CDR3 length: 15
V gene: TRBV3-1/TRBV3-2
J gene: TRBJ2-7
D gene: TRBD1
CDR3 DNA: TGTGCCAGCAGCCAAGCGGAGACAGGGTTATACGAGCAGTACTTC
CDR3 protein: CASSQAETGLYEQYF

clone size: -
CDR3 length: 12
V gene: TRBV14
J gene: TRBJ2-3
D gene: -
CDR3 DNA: TGTGCCAGCAGCCAAGGACAGGATACGCAGTATTTT
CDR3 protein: CASSQGQDTQYF

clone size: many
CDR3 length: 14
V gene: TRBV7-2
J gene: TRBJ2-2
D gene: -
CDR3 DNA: TGTGCCAGCAGCTTTCGACCGGGCACCGGGGAGCTGTTTTTT
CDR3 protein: CASSFRPGTGELFF

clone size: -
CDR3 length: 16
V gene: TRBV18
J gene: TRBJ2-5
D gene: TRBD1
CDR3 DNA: TGTGCCAGCTCACAAACGCCGGGACAGTCAATGGAGACCCAGTACTTC
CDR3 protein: CASSQTPGQSMETQYF

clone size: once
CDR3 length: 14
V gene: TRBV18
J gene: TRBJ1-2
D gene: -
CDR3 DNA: TGTGCCAGCTCACCAACAGGGCGGGACTATGGCTACACCTTC
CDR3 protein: CASSPTGRDYGYTF

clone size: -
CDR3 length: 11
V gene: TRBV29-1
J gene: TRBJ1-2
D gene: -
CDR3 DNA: TGCAGCGTTGATGTCCACTATGGCTACACCTTC
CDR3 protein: CSVDVHYGYTF

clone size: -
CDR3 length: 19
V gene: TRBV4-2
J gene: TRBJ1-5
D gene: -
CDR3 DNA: TGTGCCAGCAGCCAAGATGACGGACGCCCGGGATATAGCAATCAGCCCCAGCATTTT
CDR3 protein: CASSQDDGRPGYSNQPQHF

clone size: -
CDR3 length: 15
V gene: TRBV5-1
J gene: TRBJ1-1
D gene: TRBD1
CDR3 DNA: TGCGCCAGCAGCCTCCGGACAGGGAAGAACACTGAAGCTTTCTTT
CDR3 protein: CASSLRTGKNTEAFF

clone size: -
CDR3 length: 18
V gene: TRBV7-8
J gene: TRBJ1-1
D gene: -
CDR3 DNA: TGTGCCAGCAGCTCGCGGAGGGGGGGCAGCGGAAGGAACACTGAAGCTTTCTTT
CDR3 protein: CASSSRRGGSGRNTEAFF

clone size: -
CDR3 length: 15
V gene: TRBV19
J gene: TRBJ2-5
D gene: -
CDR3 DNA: TGTGCCAGTAGTATCGGTTTTGTTCTACAAGAGACCCAGTACTTC
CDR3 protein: CASSIGFVLQETQYF

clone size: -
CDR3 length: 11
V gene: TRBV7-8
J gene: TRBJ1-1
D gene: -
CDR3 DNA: TGTGCCAGCAGCTCCGGGCCGAAAGCTTTCTTT
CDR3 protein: CASSSGPKAFF

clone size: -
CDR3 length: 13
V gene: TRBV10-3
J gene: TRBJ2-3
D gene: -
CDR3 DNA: TGTGCCATCAGTGAGGACAGCAAATATACGCAGTATTTT
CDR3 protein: CAISEDSKYTQYF

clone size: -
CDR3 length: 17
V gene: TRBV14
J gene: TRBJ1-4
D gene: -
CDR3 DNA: TGTGCCAGCAGCCAAATGACAGGAAAAGCAACTAATGAAAAACTGTTTTTT
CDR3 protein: CASSQMTGKATNEKLFF

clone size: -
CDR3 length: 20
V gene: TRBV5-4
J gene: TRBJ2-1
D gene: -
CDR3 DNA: TGTGCCAGCAGGACCGGAGCCCGAGACGATATCCGGATTATATACAATGAGCAGTTCTTC
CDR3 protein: CASRTGARDDIRIIYNEQFF

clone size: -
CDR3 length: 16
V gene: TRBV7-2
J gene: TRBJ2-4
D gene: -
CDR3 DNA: TGTGCCAGCAGCTTAGAACAGCTCATAACCAAAAACATTCAGTACTTC
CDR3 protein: CASSLEQLITKNIQYF

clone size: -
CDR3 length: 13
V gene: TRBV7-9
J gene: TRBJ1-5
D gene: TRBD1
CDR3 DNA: TGTGCCAGCAGCCCCAGGGGGGGACAGCCCCAGCATTTT
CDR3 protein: CASSPRGGQPQHF

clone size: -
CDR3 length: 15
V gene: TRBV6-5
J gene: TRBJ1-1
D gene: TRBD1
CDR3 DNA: TGTGCCAGCATATACAGGGGGCAATTGGACACTGAAGCTTTCTTT
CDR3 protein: CASIYRGQLDTEAFF

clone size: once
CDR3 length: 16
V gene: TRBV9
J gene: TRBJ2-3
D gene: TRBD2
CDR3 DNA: TGTGCCAGCAGCATCTCTACTAGCGGGACCACAGATACGCAGTATTTT
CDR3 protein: CASSISTSGTTDTQYF

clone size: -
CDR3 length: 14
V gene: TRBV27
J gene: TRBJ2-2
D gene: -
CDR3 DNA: TGTGCCAGCAAGAGAAAACATAACACCGGGGAGCTGTTTTTT
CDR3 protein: CASKRKHNTGELFF

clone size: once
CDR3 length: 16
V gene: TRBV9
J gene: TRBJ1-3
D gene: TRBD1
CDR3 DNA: TGTGCCAGCAGCGTAGCTGACAGGGGGGGAGGAAACACCATATATTTT
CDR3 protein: CASSVADRGGGNTIYF